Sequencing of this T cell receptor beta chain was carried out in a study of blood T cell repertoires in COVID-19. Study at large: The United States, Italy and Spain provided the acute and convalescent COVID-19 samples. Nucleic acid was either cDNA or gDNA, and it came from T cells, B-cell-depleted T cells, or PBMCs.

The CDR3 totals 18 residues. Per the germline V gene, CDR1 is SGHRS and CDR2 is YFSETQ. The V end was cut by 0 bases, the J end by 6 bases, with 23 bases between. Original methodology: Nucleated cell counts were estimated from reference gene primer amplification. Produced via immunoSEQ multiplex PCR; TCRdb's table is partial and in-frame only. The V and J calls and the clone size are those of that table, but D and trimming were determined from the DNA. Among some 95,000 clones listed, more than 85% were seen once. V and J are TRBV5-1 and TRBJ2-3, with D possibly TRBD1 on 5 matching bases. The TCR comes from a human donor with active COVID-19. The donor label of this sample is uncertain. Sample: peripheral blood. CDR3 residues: CASSLGSAGLPSWDTQYF. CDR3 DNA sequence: TGCGCCAGCAGCTTGGGAAGTGCAGGGTTGCCCTCTTGGGATACGCAGTATTTT.